These 30 T cell receptor beta chains were sequenced from one sample in a study of metastatic and nonmetastatic thyroid tumors. Among the patients, none had received any treatment before thyroid surgery. TCRdb re-analyzed the PCR reads through MiXCR. The sample records under 95,000 clones, roughly 13% being singletons. Sequencing used blood. Source of these receptors: a female donor with papillary thyroid cancer or a benign thyroid nodule (not recorded which). Some clones in this sample may be carry-over from other donors' samples.

Only a few counts were recorded for this clone. A much larger clonotype is one base distant, so this may be a read error. Different DNA sequences within this sample yield the same CDR3. The chain combines TRBV28 with TRBJ2-5; D is possibly TRBD1 (5 bases). The CDR3 consists of 14 residues. The germline CDR1 and CDR2 sequences are MDHEN and SYDVKM. V lost 1 base, J lost 5 bases, and 11 bases lay in between. CDR3 sequence: CASSLLGVGETQYF. CDR3 sequence (DNA): TGTGCCAGCAGTTTATTAGGGGTCGGGGAGACCCAGTACTTC.

This clone was seen at least ten times. The V and J genes are TRBV29-1 and TRBJ1-2; D gene uncertain. The ends were cut back, 3 bases at V and 0 bases at J, with 14 bases in the middle. This CDR3 has 15 residues. Germline V gene data show CDR1 as SQVTM and CDR2 as ANQGSEA. CDR3 bases: TGCAGCGTTGACGGAGAAAGACCAGCTAACTATGGCTACACCTTC. Its translation: CSVDGERPANYGYTF.

This rearrangement joins TRBV29-1 to TRBJ2-1, with 8 bases aligning to TRBD2. Germline V gene sequence: CDR1 SQVTM, CDR2 ANQGSEA. The CDR3 loop spans 15 amino acids. Germline trimming cut 2 bases from V and 4 bases from J; bases unmatched to any gene: 7. The CDR3 bases are TGCAGCGTTGAACCTACTAGCGGAGATTACAATGAGCAGTTCTTC. It specifies CSVEPTSGDYNEQFF.

This clone was recorded many times. The chain joins TRBV12-3 or TRBV12-4 to TRBJ1-1; perhaps TRBD1 as D (6 bases). The V end was cut by 3 bases, the J end by 1 base, with 9 bases between. The CDR3 contains 14 residues. CDR3 nucleotides: TGTGCCAGCAGTTTCCCGGGGGCGAACACTGAAGCTTTCTTT. This codes for CASSFPGANTEAFF.

This clone was counted between two and nine times. This may come from a read error, since a much larger clone is one base off. The chain has TRBV29-1 and TRBJ2-7; 7 nucleotides line up with TRBD1. V dropped 4 bases and J dropped 4; count of bases not matched to a gene: 10. Germline V gene lookup returns CDR1 SQVTM and CDR2 ANQGSEA. The CDR3 covers 14 residues. CDR3: CSVGHPGQPYEQYF. CDR3 bases: TGCAGCGTTGGGCACCCGGGACAGCCTTACGAGCAGTACTTC.

About this clone itself: Relative to the germline gene, one junction end is altered; a read error may explain this. The chain combines TRBV2 with TRBJ1-5; D is unclear. The CDR3 has 13 residues. The germline CDR1 and CDR2 sequences are SNHLY and FYNNEI. The CDR3 region is CASHAGGNQPQHF. CDR3 coding DNA: TGTGCCAGCCATGCTGGAGGCAACCAGCCCCAGCATTTT.

This clone was recorded at least ten times. A read error is possible here, since a much larger clone lies one base away. V is TRBV28 and J is TRBJ1-5; 9 positions agree with TRBD1. The CDR3 consists of 12 residues. CDR1 and CDR2 (germline): MDHEN, SYDVKM. The CDR3 DNA reads TGTGCCAGTACAGGGGGCTCTCAGCCCCGGCATTTT. This codes for CASTGGSQPRHF.

Notes on this clone: The junction does not match germline at one end; this may be a read error. The chain couples TRBV7-2 to TRBJ2-3; D is undetermined. The CDR3 is made up of 14 amino acids. From germline, CDR1 is SGHTA and CDR2 FQGNSA. CDR3 residues: CASRLEPHTDTQYF. The CDR3 DNA reads TGTGCCAGCAGATTAGAACCCCACACAGATACGCAGTATTTT.

Points on this clone: The sample has other DNA sequences that encode this CDR3 too. V is TRBV19 and J is TRBJ2-1; TRBD2 aligns across 8 bases. Trimming took 6 bases from V and 5 from J; bases not matched to a gene: 6. CDR1 and CDR2 from the germline V gene are LNHDA and SQIVND (reference sequence). The CDR3 sequence is 14 residues long. The CDR3 nucleotides are TGTGCCAGTAGGGGCGGGGGGCGTGACAATGAGCAGTTCTTC. This translates into CASRGGGRDNEQFF.

This clone was counted many times. The gene calls are TRBV20-1 and TRBJ2-1, with 14 nucleotides matching TRBD2. V trimming: 8 bases; J trimming: 7 bases; junction bases outside the gene matches: 10. Germline CDR1 and CDR2: DFQATT and SNEGSKA (reference sequence). The CDR3 consists of 15 residues. CDR3 sequence reads: CSTDGLAGGENEQFF. CDR3 bases: TGCAGTACTGACGGACTAGCGGGAGGTGAAAATGAGCAGTTCTTC.

This clone appeared many times. The chain has TRBV3-1 and TRBJ2-3; TRBD2 might be the D (5 bases). Trimming took 2 bases from V and 0 from J, leaving 9 bases between them. The CDR3 covers 15 residues. CDR1 is LGHDT and CDR2 is YNNKEL in the germline V gene (reference sequence). The CDR3 DNA reads TGTGCCAGCAGCCAACGAGGCGGGAGCACAGATACGCAGTATTTT. Its protein product is CASSQRGGSTDTQYF.

The sample holds many counts of this clone. The chain employs TRBV5-1 and TRBJ2-2, with a weak D call TRBD2 (5 bases). The CDR3 contains 15 residues. The germline gives CDR1 SGHRS, CDR2 YFSETQ. The V end lost 0 bases, the J end lost 6 bases, and 12 bases lay between the germline ends. CDR3 sequence reads: CASSLDEGRPGELFF. The CDR3 DNA reads TGCGCCAGCAGCTTGGATGAGGGTAGGCCCGGGGAGCTGTTTTTT.

The genes are TRBV7-2 and TRBJ2-7; D ambiguous. Germline-derived CDR1 and CDR2 are SGHTA and FQGNSA. Trimming took off 0 bases at V and 6 bases at J, with 12 bases between the two ends. The CDR3 is 14 residues long. CDR3 nucleotide sequence: TGTGCCAGCAGCTTAGCGGTAGCCGCCTGCGAGCAGTACTTC. Amino acids: CASSLAVAACEQYF.

This clone was seen at least ten times. The chain links TRBV28 to TRBJ1-5, with 12 bases matching TRBD1. V shed 2 bases, J shed 7 bases, and the junction held 12 bases outside the gene matches. This CDR3 is 18 amino acids long. From germline, CDR1 is MDHEN and CDR2 SYDVKM. Here the CDR3 DNA reads TGTGCCAGCAGTTTACCCGGGACAGGGGGCTCGAGGGTACAGCCCCAGCATTTT. Translating gives CASSLPGTGGSRVQPQHF.

This clone was detected once. One junction end does not reproduce the germline sequence, and a read error may be involved. This chain joins TRBV11-2 and TRBJ2-1; 9 bases are a match to TRBD1. The CDR3 is made up of 14 amino acids. Germline CDR1 is SGHAT and CDR2 is FQNNGV. In DNA, the CDR3 is TGTACCAGCAGCCACACGGGACAGGGCAATGAGCATTTCTTC. Amino acids: CTSSHTGQGNEHFF.

The table lists this clone with many counts. The J gene is TRBJ2-1, the V gene TRBV7-9, with D perhaps matching TRBD2 (6 bases). The CDR3 sequence is 16 residues long. Trimming left V 5 bases short and J 3 bases short, with 17 bases between. Germline assignment: CDR1 SEHNR and CDR2 FQNEAQ (reference sequence). CDR3 region: CASSPQAGPFYNEQFF. The DNA of the CDR3 is TGTGCCAGCAGCCCCCAAGCGGGCCCTTTCTACAATGAGCAGTTCTTC.

This clone turned up a few times. The chain employs TRBV28 and TRBJ1-5; tentatively, D is TRBD1 (5 bases). Germline loops: CDR1 MDHEN, CDR2 SYDVKM. V lost 4 bases and J lost 4, with 14 bases in between. This CDR3 region has 15 residues. CDR3 coding DNA: TGTGCCAGCAGTTCCGCCGGGGGGTTTAATCAGCCCCAGCATTTT. Protein sequence: CASSSAGGFNQPQHF.

This clone was seen many times. As DNA, the CDR3 is TGTGCCAGCAGTGAATGGAATGAGCAGTTCTTC. Its translation: CASSEWNEQFF. The chain carries TRBV2 and TRBJ2-1; no clear D. CDR3 length equals 11 residues. Trimming removed 2 bases at V and 7 bases at J, with 3 bases between. CDR1 is SNHLY, CDR2 FYNNEI, per germline.

This clone was seen repeatedly, ten times or more. The chain recombines TRBV6-1 with TRBJ1-6; maybe TRBD1 (5 bases). Trimming cost V 5 bases and J 5 bases, with 13 bases left between them. CDR3 length equals 15 residues. Germline V gene data show CDR1 as MNHNS and CDR2 as SASEGT. In DNA form, the CDR3 reads TGTGCCAGCAGTTTATCCGGGGGAAATAATTCACCCCTCCACTTT. This encodes CASSLSGGNNSPLHF.

The sample holds many counts of this clone. V and J are TRBV7-9 and TRBJ2-7; 10 positions agree with TRBD1. Germline V lookup: CDR1 SEHNR, CDR2 FQNEAQ (reference sequence). Germline trimming cut 4 bases from V and 2 bases from J; bases unmatched to any gene: 2. CDR3 length equals 14 residues. This chain's CDR3 is CASSSGTGAYEQYF. The DNA for the CDR3 is TGTGCCAGCAGCTCCGGGACAGGGGCCTACGAGCAGTACTTC.

This clone has at least ten counts. The chain employs TRBV7-2 and TRBJ2-3, with 13 positions matching TRBD2. This CDR3 has 16 residues. From germline, CDR1 is SGHTA and CDR2 FQGNSA. V was clipped by 5 bases and J by 4 bases; unmatched bases: 6. The CDR3 here is CASSDGTSGNADTQYF. CDR3 nucleotide sequence: TGTGCCAGCAGCGACGGGACTAGCGGGAACGCAGATACGCAGTATTTT.

This clone was found many times. The chain uses TRBV7-9 and TRBJ1-4; 9 positions match TRBD1. Germline V gene lookup returns CDR1 SEHNR and CDR2 FQNEAQ (reference sequence). The CDR3 is 17 residues long. J gave up 0 bases and V 3 bases, and 5 bases lay outside the gene matches. DNA of the CDR3: TGTGCCAGCAGCTTCGCGGGACAGGGCCCAACTAATGAAAAACTGTTTTTT. Translation gives CASSFAGQGPTNEKLFF.

DNA of the CDR3: TGTGCCAGCAGTGGCGTGACAGGGAGTCTGAGTGGCTACACCTTC. Amino acid sequence: CASSGVTGSLSGYTF. The chain uses TRBV6-1 and TRBJ1-2; 7 bases fit TRBD1. The V gene's germline CDR1 is MNHNS and CDR2 SASEGT. Trimming removed 4 bases from V and 7 bases from J; junction bases left unmatched: 12. This CDR3 has 15 residues.

There are many counts of this clone. This CDR3 is CASSSLRQTNGYTF. In DNA form, the CDR3 reads TGTGCCAGCAGTTCCCTTCGACAGACGAATGGCTACACCTTC. The chain employs TRBV12-3 or TRBV12-4 and TRBJ1-2; a possible D gene is TRBD1 (5 bases). The V and J ends lost 4 bases and 6 bases respectively, with 15 bases between them. The CDR3 contains 14 residues.

In this sample, this clone turned up many times. The genes are TRBV27 and TRBJ1-6; D may be TRBD1 (6 bases). V lost 5 bases and J 10 bases, leaving 15 bases between the germline ends. Looked up from germline, CDR1 is MNHEY and CDR2 is SMNVEV (reference sequence). This CDR3 comprises 14 residues. For the CDR3, the DNA is TGTGCCAGCAGTACCGGGGGGGGCCGCTCACCCCTCCACTTT. Its translation is CASSTGGGRSPLHF.

This clone was observed at least ten times. The chain couples TRBV11-2 to TRBJ2-1; perhaps TRBD2 as D (7 bases). V gave up 1 base and J gave up 2 bases, with 9 bases separating them. CDR1 and CDR2 (germline): SGHAT, FQNNGV. The CDR3 totals 15 residues. CDR3 DNA: TGTGCCAGCAGCTTAGTGCGGGGGCCCTACAATGAGCAGTTCTTC. Translating it yields CASSLVRGPYNEQFF.

This clone was detected only a few times. The chain employs TRBV27 and TRBJ2-4, with TRBD1 identical over 7 bases. The CDR3 consists of 16 residues. V was clipped by 6 bases and J by 7 bases; unmatched bases: 15. Germline CDR1 is MNHEY and CDR2 is SMNVEV (reference sequence). CDR3 sequence: CASSPLGAGGSNIQYF. In nucleotides, the CDR3 is TGTGCCAGCAGCCCTCTGGGGGCAGGGGGATCTAACATTCAGTACTTC.

The sample holds a few counts of this clone. The chain carries TRBV24-1 and TRBJ1-1, with 9 bases fitting TRBD1. The V gene's germline CDR1 is KGHDR and CDR2 SFDVKD. The V gene end was trimmed by 8 bases and the J gene end by 4 bases; junction bases not matched to a gene: 10. This CDR3 comprises 15 residues. CDR3 sequence reads: CATMATGGLSTEAFF. CDR3 in DNA: TGTGCCACCATGGCCACAGGGGGCCTCAGCACTGAAGCTTTCTTT.

The CDR3 here is CASSPTGIPYEQYF. The CDR3 nucleotides read TGTGCCAGCAGTCCGACAGGGATCCCGTACGAGCAGTACTTC. The chain links TRBV27 to TRBJ2-7; TRBD1 aligns across 7 bases. Trimming at V came to 5 bases and at J to 4 bases, leaving 8 bases not matched to a gene. CDR3 length: 14 residues. Germline-derived CDR1 and CDR2 are MNHEY and SMNVEV (reference sequence).

This rearrangement joins TRBV20-1 to TRBJ1-1; no clear D gene. CDR3 length: 14 residues. In germline, CDR1 is DFQATT, CDR2 SNEGSKA (reference sequence). Trimming shortened V by 4 bases and J by 3 bases, and 15 bases separated the two germline ends. The CDR3 reads CSATLGVGDTEAFF. CDR3 nucleotide sequence: TGCAGTGCTACCCTCGGGGTTGGGGACACTGAAGCTTTCTTT.